The next 8 T cell receptor beta chains were all read from a single sample in a study of vaccination and CD4 T cells after COVID-19. Once obtained from cultured CD4+ T cells, the DNA was sequenced using the Oncomine TCR Beta short-read assay. Each CDR3 protein is one row after TCRdb ran MiXCR on the PCR reads. The table records under 5,000 distinct CDR3 sequences, 21% of them present only once. The antigens these receptors bind are not known. Treatment in this sample: roughly 10-day PBMC culture with coronavirus spike peptide pools or control peptides (ViraFEST assay). The source material was CD4+ T cells from blood, cultured in vitro, sampled after SARS-CoV-2 vaccination. The source of these receptors is a human donor who had recovered from COVID-19.

This clonotype was found a few times. This chain links TRBV5-4 with TRBJ1-1, with D tentatively TRBD1 (6 bases). The CDR3 totals 14 residues. CDR1 and CDR2 from the germline V gene are SGHNT and YYREEE (reference sequence). The V end was cut by 4 bases, the J end by 1 base, with 11 bases between. The DNA for the CDR3 is TGTGCCAGCAGCCCCCGAGGGGGGAACACTGAAGCTTTCTTT. Its translation: CASSPRGGNTEAFF. Full variable domain (missing parts from reference TRBV5-4 and TRBJ1-1): ETGVTQSPTHLIKTRGQQVTLRCSSQSGHNTVSWYQQALGQGPQFIFQYYREEENGRGNFPPRFSGLQFPNYSSELNVNALELDDSALYLCASSPRGGNTEAFFGQGTRLTVV.

This clonotype was seen only a few times. V is TRBV7-3 and J is TRBJ2-1; D assignment may be TRBD1 or TRBD2 (6 bases each). The CDR3 extends over 15 amino acids. Between the trimmed V and J ends, which lost 5 bases and 9 bases, there was a span of 20 bases. The V gene's germline CDR1 is SGHTA and CDR2 FQGTGA. CDR3: CASSPGTSIGGEQFF. CDR3 nucleotide sequence: TGTGCCAGCAGCCCCGGGACTTCCATAGGGGGTGAGCAGTTCTTC. The full variable domain, with the rest looked up from reference TRBV7-3 and TRBJ2-1, is GAGVSQTPSNKVTEKGKYVELRCDPISGHTALYWYRQSLGQGPEFLIYFQGTGAADDSGLPNDRFFAVRPEGSVSTLKIQRTERGDSAVYLCASSPGTSIGGEQFFGPGTRLTVL.

This clonotype was detected a few times. V and J are TRBV20-1 and TRBJ2-3, with 10 nucleotides matching TRBD2. Germline lookup yields CDR1 DFQATT and CDR2 SNEGSKA (reference sequence). This CDR3 contains 18 residues. Trimming took 0 bases from V and 7 from J; bases not matched to a gene: 16. CDR3 sequence (DNA): TGCAGTGCTAGAGATGTCGGTGGTAGCGGGGGGCCGGTTTATACGCAGTATTTT. Residues: CSARDVGGSGGPVYTQYF.

The chain employs TRBV20-1 and TRBJ1-1; D is unclear. Per germline, CDR1 DFQATT and CDR2 SNEGSKA (reference sequence). Trimming shortened V by 4 bases and J by 1 base, and 16 bases separated the two germline ends. The CDR3 loop spans 15 amino acids. CDR3 DNA: TGCAGTGCTACGGACTTTCGGGCGGGGAACACTGAAGCTTTCTTT. Encoded protein: CSATDFRAGNTEAFF.

The chain has TRBV5-6 and TRBJ2-7, with D tentatively TRBD1 or TRBD2 (5 bases each). Between the trimmed V and J ends, which lost 1 base and 2 bases, there was a span of 13 bases. Looked up from germline, CDR1 is SGHDT and CDR2 is YYEEEE. This CDR3 is 15 amino acids long. The chain's CDR3 is CASSLMGDGTYEQYF. CDR3 coding DNA: TGTGCCAGCAGCTTGATGGGGGACGGAACCTACGAGCAGTACTTC.

This clonotype was recorded a few times. J is TRBJ2-1 and V is TRBV7-7, with a tentative D call TRBD2 (5 bases). Germline assignment: CDR1 SSHAT and CDR2 FNYEAQ (reference sequence). The CDR3 length is 14 residues. Trimming took off 1 base at V and 7 bases at J, with 11 bases between the two ends. CDR3 nucleotide sequence: TGTGCCAGCAGCTTAGGAGGACTGGCGAATGAGCAGTTCTTC. Translation gives CASSLGGLANEQFF.

Concerning this clonotype: A much larger clone lies a single base off, so this may be a read error. The rearrangement links TRBV6-1 to TRBJ1-6, with D perhaps TRBD1 (5 bases). The CDR3 runs to 13 residues. In germline, CDR1 is MNHNS, CDR2 SASEGT. Here the CDR3 reads CASRLTQGSPPHF. The CDR3 coding sequence is TGTGCCAGCAGACTAACGCAGGGTTCACCCCCCCACTTT.

This clonotype appeared a few times. V and J are TRBV10-1 and TRBJ1-1, with D unresolved. There are 13 residues in the CDR3. Trimming cost V 4 bases and J 0 bases, with 6 bases left between them. Germline V lookup: CDR1 WNHNN, CDR2 SYGVQD (reference sequence). CDR3 DNA: TGCGCCAGCAGTGGACATATGAACACTGAAGCTTTCTTT. Protein sequence: CASSGHMNTEAFF.